This TCR beta chain was identified in a study of blood T cells in healthy people across ages. General study results and limits: Strong correlation existed between TCR beta diversity and naive T cell percentage. Donors of long life had a larger count of naive CD4+ cells and greater diversity than aged donors.

It was with a sample-barcoded 5' primer and a J-beta primer mix that a second PCR of roughly 6 to 12 cycles was run. One entry per CDR3 protein results from TCRdb running MiXCR on the 5' RACE reads. The sample has about 830,000 distinct CDR3 sequences; under 80% are singletons. Remarks on this clonotype: Its antigen is as yet unknown.

CDR1 and CDR2 (germline): DFQATT, SNEGSKA (reference sequence). This CDR3 region has 14 residues. V was trimmed by 0 bases and J by 2 bases, leaving 8 bases between them. The V gene is TRBV20-1, the J gene TRBJ2-1; perhaps TRBD2 as D (5 bases). This TCR came from a man aged 25 to 40 in good health. Sequencing used blood. The CDR3 loop reads CSARDDGAYNEQFF. DNA for the CDR3: TGCAGTGCTAGAGATGACGGGGCCTACAATGAGCAGTTCTTC.